This TCR beta chain originates from a study of blood T cell repertoires in COVID-19. Overall study: Whether acute or convalescent, the COVID-19 samples came from the United States, Italy and Spain. From T cells, B-cell-depleted T cells, or PBMCs came the material, which was cDNA or gDNA.

This clone was picked up one time. Per germline, CDR1 LGHNA and CDR2 YNFKEQ. This CDR3 spans 15 amino acids. The germline V and J ends were trimmed by 0 bases and 2 bases, with 9 bases remaining between them. The authors' processing: Counts of nucleated cells, estimated from reference gene primer amplification, were obtained. Produced via immunoSEQ multiplex PCR; TCRdb's table is partial and in-frame only. V and J calls plus clone size are reproduced from that table; the DNA served to infer D and trimming. The repertoire holds 5,500 to 6,000 clones, roughly 90% seen once, with roughly 5.5% in the top ten.

J is TRBJ2-3 and V is TRBV4-2; D is unresolved. This receptor was obtained from a man aged 55 to 70 with acute or convalescent COVID-19. Sequencing was carried out using peripheral blood. The CDR3 spells CASSQEFEATDTQYF. The CDR3 region has the DNA TGTGCCAGCAGCCAAGAGTTTGAGGCCACAGATACGCAGTATTTT.